What follows are 2 T cell receptor beta chains derived from one specimen sequenced in a study of cytomegalovirus exposure and HLA in healthy donors. The PCR was carried out with 60 Vbeta primers and 13 Jbeta primers. TCRdb's copy holds only in-frame clones and misses some; the assay was immunoSEQ multiplex PCR. This sample has over 55,000 clones; about 67% occur once, and the top ten carry about 7.4%. The sample consisted of PBMCs. The receptor set was obtained from a man aged 35-49 years in good health and CMV-seropositive.

The count of this clone is one. The V call is TRBV5-1, the J call TRBJ1-5; possible D gene TRBD1, 6 bases. The CDR3 is made up of 15 amino acids. Germline V gene lookup returns CDR1 SGHRS and CDR2 YFSETQ. V was trimmed by 0 bases and J by 5 bases, leaving 12 bases between them. The CDR3 spells CASSLAGTIDQPQHF. The DNA for the CDR3 is TGCGCCAGCAGCTTGGCCGGGACAATTGATCAGCCCCAGCATTTT.

The J gene is TRBJ1-3, the V gene TRBV2, with TRBD1 matching over 8 bases. The CDR3 loop spans 14 amino acids. Trimming took 4 bases from V and 4 from J; bases not matched to a gene: 3. Germline V gene lookup returns CDR1 SNHLY and CDR2 FYNNEI. Here the CDR3 reads CASSGRTGGNTIYF. DNA of the CDR3: TGTGCCAGCAGTGGGAGGACAGGGGGAAACACCATATATTTT.